Listed here are 30 T cell receptor beta chains from one sample, sequenced in a study of shared clonotypes between healthy human individuals. Some clones are missing from TCRdb's copy, which holds only in-frame ones; the method was immunoSEQ multiplex PCR. The data show about 470,000 clones, roughly 83% seen once. Sequenced material: PBMCs. Every receptor here comes from a woman aged 40 to 50 in good health. Some clones in this sample may be carry-over from other donors' samples.

In regard to this clone: Just one base apart from a much larger clone, this may be a read error. V and J are TRBV19 and TRBJ1-2; D is undetermined. This CDR3 spans 13 amino acids. In germline, CDR1 is LNHDA, CDR2 SQIVND (reference sequence). Written as DNA, the CDR3 is TGTGTCAGTACCACGTCCCTTGGTTATGGCTACACCTTC. This sequence encodes CVSTTSLGYGYTF.

This CDR3 is CASSAGTDPLETQYF. The CDR3 nucleotides are TGTGCCAGCAGCGCTGGGACAGACCCTCTGGAGACCCAGTACTTC. The chain uses TRBV9 and TRBJ2-5; 7 nucleotides line up with TRBD1. CDR3 length: 15 amino acids. Germline V gene data show CDR1 as SGDLS and CDR2 as YYNGEE. Trimming at V came to 3 bases and at J to 5 bases, leaving 10 bases not matched to a gene.

With regard to this clone: A read error may explain this, as a much larger clone is one base away. This chain uses TRBV7-2 with TRBJ2-5, with unresolved D. V gave up 5 bases and J gave up 0 bases, with 4 bases separating them. Germline V gene lookup returns CDR1 SGHTA and CDR2 FQGNSA. The CDR3 contains 12 residues. CDR3 in DNA: TGTGCCAGCAGCCCGTACCAAGAGACCCAGTACTTC. Translated: CASSPYQETQYF.

This clone came up once. CDR3 sequence reads: CASSFGRHYGYTF. In DNA, the CDR3 is TGTGCCAGCAGTTTTGGTCGTCACTATGGCTACACCTTC. V is TRBV27 and J is TRBJ1-2; no reliable D call. In germline, CDR1 is MNHEY, CDR2 SMNVEV (reference sequence). V lost 3 bases and J lost 3, with 8 bases in between. The CDR3 is made up of 13 amino acids.

This chain uses TRBV19 with TRBJ2-7; 8 bases align to TRBD1. Germline V gives CDR1 LNHDA, CDR2 SQIVND (reference sequence). V trimming: 5 bases; J trimming: 5 bases; junction bases outside the gene matches: 8. This CDR3 contains 14 residues. In nucleotides, the CDR3 is TGTGCCAGTAGTCCGTGGACAGGGCCCAACGAGCAGTACTTC. Amino acid sequence: CASSPWTGPNEQYF.

The V and J genes are TRBV7-9 and TRBJ1-3; no firm D call. V dropped 5 bases and J dropped 0 bases, with 11 bases sitting between them. From germline, CDR1 is SEHNR and CDR2 FQNEAQ (reference sequence). This CDR3 has 15 residues. In DNA form, the CDR3 reads TGTGCCAGCAGCCACGACGGACGCTCTGGAAACACCATATATTTT. It specifies CASSHDGRSGNTIYF.

The chain has TRBV4-3 and TRBJ2-1; TRBD1 aligns across 10 bases. There are 15 residues in the CDR3. The V gene's germline CDR1 is LGHNA and CDR2 YSLEER. Germline trimming cut 6 bases from V and 6 bases from J; bases unmatched to any gene: 8. The CDR3 loop reads CASRPAGTGANEQFF. CDR3 coding DNA: TGCGCCAGCAGACCCGCCGGGACAGGGGCCAATGAGCAGTTCTTC.

On this clone itself: Other DNA sequences within the sample encode an identical CDR3. CDR3: CASSPQGEGTEAFF. The DNA for the CDR3 is TGTGCCAGCAGCCCCCAGGGAGAGGGCACTGAAGCTTTCTTT. The V call is TRBV7-3, the J call TRBJ1-1, with D possibly matching TRBD1 (5 bases). V lost 5 bases and J 4 bases, leaving 14 bases between the germline ends. Germline V CDR1 and CDR2: SGHTA, FQGTGA. This CDR3 region has 14 residues.

This chain links TRBV2 with TRBJ1-4, with a possible D match to TRBD1 (6 bases). Germline V gene sequence: CDR1 SNHLY, CDR2 FYNNEI. The ends were cut back, 9 bases at V and 6 bases at J, with 20 bases in the middle. The CDR3 extends over 15 amino acids. CDR3 region: CASFPPGHRDEKLFF. CDR3 DNA: TGTGCCAGTTTCCCGCCGGGACATCGGGATGAAAAACTGTTTTTT. The full variable domain, in which reference TRBV2 and TRBJ1-4 provide the parts outside the CDR3, is EPEVTQTPSHQVTQMGQEVILRCVPISNHLYFYWYRQILGQKVEFLVSFYNNEISEKSEIFDDQFSVERPDGSNFTLKIRSTKLEDSAMYFCASFPPGHRDEKLFFGSGTQLSVL.

The rearrangement uses TRBV27 and TRBJ2-7; D may be TRBD1 or TRBD2 (5 bases each). This CDR3 contains 15 residues. Germline CDR1 is MNHEY and CDR2 is SMNVEV (reference sequence). Trimming pared 3 bases from V and 4 bases from J, leaving 16 bases between. CDR3 amino acids: CASSLSLGRTYEQYF. The CDR3 DNA reads as TGTGCCAGCAGTTTGTCCTTGGGACGGACTTACGAGCAGTACTTC.

The chain links TRBV4-2 to TRBJ2-3, with D possibly being TRBD1 (5 bases). The CDR3 length is 13 residues. With 0 bases removed from V and 5 bases from J, the gap between germline ends came to 6 bases. CDR1 is LGHNA, CDR2 YNFKEQ, per germline. The CDR3 DNA reads TGTGCCAGCAGCCAAGATAGGGGAGATACGCAGTATTTT. It specifies CASSQDRGDTQYF.

The chain carries TRBV27 and TRBJ2-5; 13 bases match TRBD2. Germline CDR1 and CDR2: MNHEY and SMNVEV (reference sequence). The CDR3 consists of 15 residues. J gave up 5 bases and V 6 bases, and 6 bases lay outside the gene matches. The CDR3 nucleotides are TGTGCCAGCAGCAAGACTAGCGGGAGGTTGGAGACCCAGTACTTC. Translated: CASSKTSGRLETQYF.

The chain couples TRBV2 to TRBJ1-1; weak D call: TRBD1 (5 bases). Germline V CDR1 and CDR2: SNHLY, FYNNEI. The CDR3 extends over 14 amino acids. The V end was cut by 9 bases, the J end by 1 base, with 15 bases between. Here the CDR3 DNA reads TGTGCCAGTTACCCGGGACCGAAGAACACTGAAGCTTTCTTT. Protein product: CASYPGPKNTEAFF.

This clone was seen a handful of times. This chain connects TRBV5-1 to TRBJ2-1; D is unclear. Germline V gene lookup returns CDR1 SGHRS and CDR2 YFSETQ. Trimming cost V 6 bases and J 8 bases, with 18 bases left between them. The CDR3 runs to 14 residues. CDR3 bases: TGCGCCAGCACCTCAGGATCCCCTGGTCATGAGCAGTTCTTC. Protein: CASTSGSPGHEQFF.

The chain has TRBV10-2 and TRBJ2-2; TRBD2 matches 9 bases. V lost 4 bases, J lost 8 bases, and 8 bases stayed unmatched. This CDR3 is built from 15 residues. Looked up from germline, CDR1 is WSHSY and CDR2 is SAAADI. The CDR3 loop is CASSAAGGPNGELFF. The CDR3 DNA sequence: TGCGCCAGCAGTGCGGCGGGAGGGCCTAATGGGGAGCTGTTTTTT.

This chain links TRBV6-5 with TRBJ2-7, with a tentative D call TRBD1 (6 bases). The CDR3 length is 15 residues. CDR1 is MNHEY and CDR2 is SVGAGI in the germline V gene. The V gene lost 5 bases and the J gene lost 1 base, with 15 bases spanning the gap. The CDR3 reads CASSTLDRQSYEQYF. In DNA, the CDR3 is TGTGCCAGCAGTACCCTCGACAGGCAATCCTACGAGCAGTACTTC.

In its sample, this clone was seen once. Here the CDR3 reads CASSEYARSTDTQYF. CDR3 DNA: TGTGCCAGCAGTGAATATGCCCGTAGCACAGATACGCAGTATTTT. This chain connects TRBV25-1 to TRBJ2-3, with no clear D. The CDR3 extends over 15 amino acids. Germline values: CDR1 MGHDK, CDR2 SYGVNS. The ends were cut back, 0 bases at V and 0 bases at J, with 7 bases in the middle.

V and J are TRBV16 and TRBJ1-4; D not certain. V lost 4 bases and J 1 base, leaving 13 bases between the germline ends. CDR1 is KGHSY and CDR2 is FQNENV in the germline V gene. CDR3 length: 16 amino acids. CDR3 nucleotide sequence: TGTGCCAGCAGCCCGTGGGGAGGGCAAACTAATGAAAAACTGTTTTTT. This translates into CASSPWGGQTNEKLFF. Variable domain in full (rest from reference TRBV16 and TRBJ1-4): GEEVAQTPKHLVRGEGQKAKLYCAPIKGHSYVFWYQQVLKNEFKFLISFQNENVFDETGMPKERFSAKCLPNSPCSLEIQATKLEDSAVYFCASSPWGGQTNEKLFFGSGTQLSVL.

The chain couples TRBV7-9 to TRBJ2-3, with TRBD1 matching over 7 bases. The V and J ends lost 2 bases and 0 bases, in that order; junction bases with no gene match: 5. Per the germline V gene, CDR1 is SEHNR and CDR2 is FQNEAQ (reference sequence). The length of the CDR3 is 16 residues. The CDR3 loop reads CASSLMGTASTDTQYF. In nucleotides, the CDR3 is TGTGCCAGCAGCTTAATGGGGACAGCGAGCACAGATACGCAGTATTTT.

CDR3 coding DNA: TGTGCCAGTAATTCACTAGCGGGGACCGAGCAGTACTTC. It translates to CASNSLAGTEQYF. The rearrangement uses TRBV19 and TRBJ2-7; 10 bases map to TRBD2. Unmatched junction bases numbered 6, after V lost 7 bases and J lost 6 bases. CDR1 LNHDA and CDR2 SQIVND come from the germline V gene (reference sequence). The length of the CDR3 is 13 residues.

The CDR3 protein is CASSPYREWSTYEQYF. CDR3 bases: TGTGCCAGTAGTCCCTACAGGGAATGGTCGACCTACGAGCAGTACTTC. The chain is built from TRBV19 and TRBJ2-7, with a possible D match to TRBD1 (6 bases). The CDR3 loop spans 16 amino acids. Germline values: CDR1 LNHDA, CDR2 SQIVND (reference sequence). V shed 5 bases and J shed 2 bases, with 19 bases lying between them.

This sequence joins TRBV7-3 and TRBJ2-1; D is tentatively TRBD1 or TRBD2 (6 bases each). The ends were cut back, 5 bases at V and 8 bases at J, with 13 bases in the middle. The CDR3 runs to 13 residues. Looked up from germline, CDR1 is SGHTA and CDR2 is FQGTGA. CDR3 DNA sequence: TGTGCCAGCAGCACGAACAGGGACTATGAGCAGTTCTTC. It encodes CASSTNRDYEQFF.

The V and J genes are TRBV4-2 and TRBJ2-7, with 12 bases lining up with TRBD2. J was trimmed by 1 base and V by 0 bases; bases with no gene match: 7. The CDR3 covers 18 residues. CDR1 LGHNA and CDR2 YNFKEQ come from the germline V gene. CDR3 sequence (DNA): TGTGCCAGCAGCCAAGATCGCCTAGCGGGAGGGTTATCCTACGAGCAGTACTTC. Its translation: CASSQDRLAGGLSYEQYF.

The rearrangement uses TRBV27 and TRBJ2-1, with TRBD1 matching 7 bases. The CDR3 is 15 residues long. Germline CDR1 MNHEY, CDR2 SMNVEV (reference sequence). V shed 3 bases and J 4 bases; nucleotides not matched to a gene: 6. This chain's CDR3 is CASSFEGQPYNEQFF. The CDR3 DNA reads as TGTGCCAGCAGTTTCGAGGGACAGCCGTACAATGAGCAGTTCTTC.

On this clone: This may be a read error: a much more frequent sequence differs by one nucleotide. The gene calls are TRBV6-5 and TRBJ1-1; 8 bases align to TRBD1. This CDR3 region has 13 residues. Trimming at V came to 6 bases and at J to 3 bases, leaving 3 bases not matched to a gene. Per germline, CDR1 MNHEY and CDR2 SVGAGI. In nucleotides, the CDR3 is TGTGCCAGCAGCCCGACAGGGGACACTGAAGCTTTCTTT. The encoded protein is CASSPTGDTEAFF.

The J gene is TRBJ2-7, the V gene TRBV19; perhaps TRBD1 as D (6 bases). CDR1 is LNHDA, CDR2 SQIVND, per germline (reference sequence). The germline V and J ends were trimmed by 0 bases and 0 bases, with 9 bases remaining between them. The CDR3 is made up of 15 amino acids. The CDR3 loop reads CASSIEAGASYEQYF. The DNA of the CDR3 is TGTGCCAGTAGTATAGAGGCAGGGGCCTCCTACGAGCAGTACTTC. Full variable domain (rest looked up from reference TRBV19 and TRBJ2-7): DGGITQSPKYLFRKEGQNVTLSCEQNLNHDAMYWYRQDPGQGLRLIYYSQIVNDFQKGDIAEGYSVSREKKESFPLTVTSAQKNPTAFYLCASSIEAGASYEQYFGPGTRLTVT.

The rearrangement links TRBV4-2 to TRBJ2-5; 7 bases match TRBD1. CDR1 is LGHNA, CDR2 YNFKEQ, per germline. This CDR3 is 15 amino acids long. The V and J ends lost 2 bases and 0 bases, in that order; junction bases with no gene match: 3. This chain's CDR3 is CASSQKTGNQETQYF. Written as DNA, the CDR3 is TGTGCCAGCAGCCAAAAGACAGGGAACCAAGAGACCCAGTACTTC.

The rearrangement links TRBV5-1 to TRBJ2-2; D may be TRBD2 (5 bases). The ends were cut back, 5 bases at V and 5 bases at J, with 13 bases in the middle. CDR1 and CDR2 from the germline V gene are SGHRS and YFSETQ. This CDR3 comprises 14 residues. This CDR3 reads CASSLQLATGELFF. The DNA for the CDR3 is TGCGCCAGCAGTTTACAGCTAGCAACCGGGGAGCTGTTTTTT.

Worth noting for this clone: This sample includes further DNA sequences coding for the same CDR3. The DNA for the CDR3 is TGCGCCAGCAGCTTGGAGGGGGGCTCCTACAATGAGCAGTTCTTC. Its translation is CASSLEGGSYNEQFF. The V gene is TRBV5-1, the J gene TRBJ2-1; D may be TRBD1 or TRBD2 (6 bases each). V was shortened by 0 bases and J by 0 bases, with 7 bases between the two germline ends. Germline CDR1 and CDR2: SGHRS and YFSETQ. The CDR3 consists of 15 residues.

J is TRBJ1-5 and V is TRBV6-1; D not resolved. Deletions cut 4 bases from V and 3 bases from J, with 7 bases between. The CDR3 length is 13 residues. Germline CDR1 reads MNHNS; CDR2 reads SASEGT. Here the CDR3 reads CASSVRPNQPQHF. CDR3 nucleotide sequence: TGTGCCAGCAGTGTGAGACCCAATCAGCCCCAGCATTTT.